The 22 T cell receptor beta chains below come from one sample, sequenced in a study of read filtering for tumor transcriptome and immune sequencing. This library used roughly 400 ng RNA and molecular barcoded adaptors spanning alpha/delta and beta/gamma chains. In TCRdb, the reads were re-called with MiXCR into one record per CDR3 protein. The sample holds about 58,000 distinct CDR3 sequences, approximately 13% seen once. The sample consisted of a population of CD138-negative cells sorted from bone marrow. These receptors came from a donor at least 40 years old with multiple myeloma.

Ten or more counts support this clonotype. The V and J genes are TRBV10-3 and TRBJ2-5, with TRBD1 as a possible D gene (5 bases). Germline CDR1 and CDR2: ENHRY and SYGVKD. This CDR3 comprises 14 residues. With 0 bases removed from V and 3 bases from J, the gap between germline ends came to 8 bases. The CDR3 DNA reads as TGTGCCATCAGTGAGTCAAGGGGTGAAGAGACCCAGTACTTC. Encoded protein: CAISESRGEETQYF.

This clonotype was detected ten times or more. The J gene is TRBJ1-2, the V gene TRBV20-1, with D perhaps matching TRBD1 (6 bases). Germline V CDR1 and CDR2: DFQATT, SNEGSKA (reference sequence). V was pared by 0 bases and J by 1 base, with 12 bases between. The CDR3 length is 15 residues. CDR3 residues: CSARDKDRYNYGYTF. CDR3 DNA sequence: TGCAGTGCTAGAGACAAGGACAGATATAACTATGGCTACACCTTC.

This clonotype was seen repeatedly, ten times or more. The rearrangement links TRBV30 to TRBJ2-1; 15 positions match TRBD2. After removal of 8 bases from V and 7 bases from J, the junction contained 3 bases not matched to a gene. From germline, CDR1 is GTSNPN and CDR2 SVGIG (reference sequence). The CDR3 extends over 13 amino acids. The CDR3 sequence: CAAGLAGGNEQFF. The CDR3 DNA is TGTGCCGCGGGACTAGCGGGGGGAAATGAGCAGTTCTTC.

As to this clonotype: A junction boundary mismatches the germline segment, possibly from a read error. The chain links TRBV6-1 to TRBJ1-5, with a weak D call TRBD1 (5 bases). This CDR3 spans 13 amino acids. Germline CDR1 MNHNS, CDR2 SASEGT. Here the CDR3 DNA reads TGTGCCAGCAGTGAAGAGGGGAATCAGCCCCAGCATTTC. As protein: CASSEEGNQPQHF.

This clonotype has at least ten counts. The chain uses TRBV19 and TRBJ2-1; D is unresolved. The germline V gene encodes CDR1 LNHDA and CDR2 SQIVND (reference sequence). The V and J ends lost 1 base and 4 bases respectively, with 11 bases between them. The CDR3 is 15 amino acids. The CDR3 loop reads CASSIGIVGYNEQFF. The CDR3 DNA reads TGTGCCAGTAGTATAGGAATAGTTGGATACAATGAGCAGTTCTTC.

This clonotype was detected many times. This sequence joins TRBV7-3 and TRBJ2-1; 11 bases fit TRBD2. The CDR3 length is 15 residues. Germline assignment: CDR1 SGHTA and CDR2 FQGTGA. J gave up 4 bases and V 5 bases, and 4 bases lay outside the gene matches. The chain's CDR3 is CASSPLAGAYNEQFF. For the CDR3, the DNA is TGTGCCAGCAGCCCACTAGCGGGGGCTTACAATGAGCAGTTCTTC.

This clonotype was seen a few times. Just one base apart from a much larger clone, this may be a read error. J is TRBJ1-5 and V is TRBV6-5; D unclear. The CDR3 spans 14 residues. V gave up 8 bases and J gave up 4 bases, with 15 bases separating them. CDR1 and CDR2 from the germline V gene are MNHEY and SVGAGI. The DNA of the CDR3 is TGTGCCAGCGGTCCCCGTAGGGATAATCAGCCCCAGCATTTT. It translates to CASGPRRDNQPQHF.

The rearrangement uses TRBV6-6 and TRBJ1-1; unclear D gene. Looked up from germline, CDR1 is MNHNY and CDR2 is SVGAGI (reference sequence). Trimming took 5 bases from V and 1 from J, leaving 5 bases between them. The CDR3 length is 12 residues. CDR3 coding DNA: TGTGCCAGCAGTCTGAAGAACACTGAAGCTTTCTTT. Amino acids: CASSLKNTEAFF.

This clonotype was picked up many times. This chain uses TRBV20-1 with TRBJ1-5; TRBD1 might be the D (6 bases). The CDR3 extends over 12 amino acids. With 6 bases removed from V and 7 bases from J, the gap between germline ends came to 13 bases. The germline V gene encodes CDR1 DFQATT and CDR2 SNEGSKA (reference sequence). CDR3 region: CSAKQGSQPQHF. Written as DNA, the CDR3 is TGCAGTGCAAAACAGGGTAGCCAGCCCCAGCATTTT.

Concerning this clonotype itself: A much larger clone lies a single base off, so this may be a read error. The CDR3 protein is CASRSRTSGAADTQYF. The DNA for the CDR3 is TGTGCCAGCCGCTCCCGGACTAGCGGGGCTGCAGATACGCAGTATTTT. The chain has TRBV12-3 or TRBV12-4 and TRBJ2-3; 12 bases fit TRBD2. J lost 4 bases, V lost 8 bases, and 10 bases had no gene match. The CDR3 spans 16 residues.

This clonotype showed up many times. The chain couples TRBV7-2 to TRBJ1-5; a weak D match, TRBD1 (5 bases). There are 18 residues in the CDR3. V lost 0 bases and J lost 3, with 18 bases in between. Germline V CDR1 and CDR2: SGHTA, FQGNSA. The CDR3 sequence: CASSLAAPGREYNQPQHF. As DNA, the CDR3 is TGTGCCAGCAGCTTAGCGGCCCCGGGCAGGGAGTACAATCAGCCCCAGCATTTT.

This clonotype was observed at least ten times. This chain uses TRBV11-1 with TRBJ2-7, with D perhaps matching TRBD1 or TRBD2 (5 bases each). The germline CDR1 and CDR2 sequences are SGHAT and FQDESV (reference sequence). V gave up 5 bases and J gave up 5 bases, with 16 bases separating them. The CDR3 contains 14 residues. In DNA, the CDR3 is TGTGCCAGCAGCGCCCCACCAGGGACCCACGAGCAGTACTTC. This encodes CASSAPPGTHEQYF.

Turning to this clonotype: A much larger clone differs from this one at a single base, so this may be a read error. Without the conserved terminal phenylalanine or tryptophan, this CDR3 likely stems from a read error. The rearrangement joins TRBV15 to TRBJ1-1; no firm D call. Germline V CDR1 and CDR2: LNHNV, YYDKDF (reference sequence). This CDR3 is 16 amino acids long. The V and J ends lost 1 base and 5 bases respectively, with 17 bases between them. The CDR3 coding sequence is TGTGCCACCAGCAGAGGCAAGGGCCGGACTGGGACTGAAGCTTTCTCT. It yields the protein CATSRGKGRTGTEAFS.

This clonotype is labeled medium-sized. The rearrangement uses TRBV5-1 and TRBJ2-1; 12 positions agree with TRBD2. Germline CDR1 SGHRS, CDR2 YFSETQ. The junction had 0 bases not matched to a gene; V was cut back by 3 bases and J by 2 bases. This CDR3 contains 15 residues. CDR3 in amino acids: CASSWTSGTYNEQFF. CDR3 DNA sequence: TGCGCCAGCAGCTGGACTAGCGGGACCTACAATGAGCAGTTCTTC.

This clonotype was detected ten times or more. This chain joins TRBV9 and TRBJ2-7, with D possibly being TRBD1 (6 bases). CDR3 length: 12 residues. V was pared by 3 bases and J by 6 bases, with 10 bases between. CDR1 and CDR2 (germline): SGDLS, YYNGEE. CDR3 protein: CASSATGSEQYF. The CDR3 DNA follows: TGTGCCAGCAGCGCGACAGGCAGCGAGCAGTACTTC.

This clonotype was seen ten or more times. V usage is TRBV27 and J usage is TRBJ2-2, with 7 bases matching TRBD1. J lost 4 bases, V lost 2 bases, and 1 base had no gene match. From germline, CDR1 is MNHEY and CDR2 SMNVEV (reference sequence). This CDR3 has 14 residues. The DNA of the CDR3 is TGTGCCAGCAGTTTAAAGGGGGCCACCGGGGAGCTGTTTTTT. Protein sequence: CASSLKGATGELFF.

The table lists this clonotype with many counts. V gene TRBV12-3 or TRBV12-4 combines with J gene TRBJ2-7; D ambiguous. The CDR3 covers 11 residues. V shed 5 bases and J shed 3 bases, with 5 bases lying between them. CDR3 nucleotide sequence: TGTGCCAGCAGTGGATTCTACGAGCAGTACTTC. Encoded protein: CASSGFYEQYF.

This clonotype was recorded many times. The chain uses TRBV7-3 and TRBJ2-1, with 7 positions matching TRBD2. V was clipped by 5 bases and J by 0 bases; unmatched bases: 10. The CDR3 is 17 residues long. Germline V gene sequence: CDR1 SGHTA, CDR2 FQGTGA. The CDR3 coding sequence is TGTGCCAGCAGCCCGATACTAGCGCGCAGCTCCTACAATGAGCAGTTCTTC. Amino acid sequence: CASSPILARSSYNEQFF. Supplemented by reference TRBV7-3 and TRBJ2-1, the full variable domain reads GAGVSQTPSNKVTEKGKYVELRCDPISGHTALYWYRQSLGQGPEFLIYFQGTGAADDSGLPNDRFFAVRPEGSVSTLKIQRTERGDSAVYLCASSPILARSSYNEQFFGPGTRLTVL.

In this sample, this clonotype turned up many times. V gene TRBV20-1 combines with J gene TRBJ2-3; D gene unclear. V shed 0 bases and J shed 4 bases, with 17 bases lying between them. This CDR3 is built from 16 residues. The germline CDR1 and CDR2 sequences are DFQATT and SNEGSKA (reference sequence). CDR3 DNA: TGCAGTGCTAGAGACAACCGAGGTGACGGTTCAGATACGCAGTATTTT. Protein product: CSARDNRGDGSDTQYF.

There are many counts of this clonotype. The rearrangement joins TRBV29-1 to TRBJ2-7; D is ambiguous. Germline CDR1 SQVTM, CDR2 ANQGSEA. V dropped 5 bases and J dropped 7 bases, with 18 bases sitting between them. CDR3 length: 13 residues. DNA of the CDR3: TGCAGCGTTAAAGGACCCCGGAGAGAAGAGCAGTACTTC. Its translation: CSVKGPRREEQYF.

This clonotype was recorded at least ten times. The V call is TRBV30, the J call TRBJ2-7; TRBD1 agrees at 7 bases. This CDR3 contains 15 residues. Per germline, CDR1 GTSNPN and CDR2 SVGIG (reference sequence). J gave up 0 bases and V 4 bases, and 9 bases lay outside the gene matches. In DNA, the CDR3 is TGTGCCTGGAACCCGACAGGGTTTGGCTCCTACGAGCAGTACTTC. Amino acids: CAWNPTGFGSYEQYF.

This clonotype was seen ten or more times. The genes are TRBV4-1 and TRBJ2-3, with D perhaps given as TRBD1 or TRBD2 (5 bases each). The CDR3 extends over 15 amino acids. Germline V gives CDR1 MGHRA, CDR2 YSYEKL. With 1 base removed from V and 1 base from J, the gap between germline ends came to 9 bases. CDR3 sequence: CASSQVLGGTDTQYF. The CDR3 DNA is TGCGCCAGCAGCCAAGTTTTGGGGGGCACAGATACGCAGTATTTT.